Shown below are 21 T cell receptor beta chains from a single sample sequenced in a study of patients and donors after allogeneic stem cell transplantation. Via MiXCR, TCRdb re-called the RT-PCR reads, giving one row per CDR3 protein. This repertoire shows tens of thousands of distinct CDR3 sequences, about 44% found once; its top ten account for 50% to 75%. Sequences were obtained from blood, either unsorted or a sorted T cell fraction (not recorded which). All receptors derive from a human donor who was either an allogeneic HSCT recipient or a stem cell or donor lymphocyte infusion donor (not recorded which). It is not recorded whose cells these are; they may come from a transplant donor.

This clonotype was observed a handful of times. The rearrangement uses TRBV7-2 and TRBJ2-3; 11 bases align to TRBD2. CDR1 SGHTA and CDR2 FQGNSA come from the germline V gene. After removal of 5 bases from V and 4 bases from J, the junction contained 11 bases not matched to a gene. The CDR3 length is 17 residues. CDR3 in amino acids: CASSPGHSGRAPDTQYF. DNA of the CDR3: TGTGCCAGCAGCCCAGGTCATAGCGGGAGGGCCCCAGATACGCAGTATTTT.

The chain has TRBV6-2 or TRBV6-3 and TRBJ1-5, with a tentative D call TRBD1 (6 bases). V shed 8 bases and J shed 3 bases, with 11 bases lying between them. CDR3 length: 13 residues. Germline CDR1 reads MNHEY; CDR2 reads SVGEGT. CDR3: CASSDSLNQPQHF. As DNA, the CDR3 is TGTGCCAGCTCGGACAGCCTCAATCAGCCCCAGCATTTT.

The chain links TRBV9 to TRBJ2-2, with TRBD2 matching 9 bases. V lost 3 bases to trimming and J lost 8 bases; unmatched junction nucleotides: 2. The CDR3 is 13 residues long. From germline, CDR1 is SGDLS and CDR2 YYNGEE. DNA for the CDR3: TGTGCCAGCAGCGCAGGACTAGCGGGGGAGCTGTTTTTT. Translation: CASSAGLAGELFF.

This chain uses TRBV12-3 or TRBV12-4 with TRBJ1-1; D is uncertain. Trimming pared 1 base from V and 3 bases from J, leaving 6 bases between. The CDR3 runs to 13 residues. The CDR3 DNA reads as TGTGCCAGCAGTTTAGGGCCGGACACTGAAGCTTTCTTT. Translation: CASSLGPDTEAFF.

This chain uses TRBV12-3 or TRBV12-4 with TRBJ1-2; no reliable D call. Trimming removed 6 bases from V and 6 bases from J, with 11 bases in between. This CDR3 has 12 residues. The DNA for the CDR3 is TGTGCCAGCAGCTACGCTGTGAATGGCTACACCTTC. Encoded protein: CASSYAVNGYTF.

The chain joins TRBV20-1 to TRBJ1-1, with D perhaps matching TRBD1 (6 bases). Per the germline V gene, CDR1 is DFQATT and CDR2 is SNEGSKA (reference sequence). Between the trimmed V and J ends, which lost 4 bases and 4 bases, there was a span of 16 bases. This CDR3 is 14 amino acids long. DNA for the CDR3: TGCAGTGCTAACGGGGGGCGCTGGTCCACTGAAGCTTTCTTT. It is translated as CSANGGRWSTEAFF.

The V call is TRBV12-3 or TRBV12-4, the J call TRBJ1-1, with D hard to call. V was clipped by 3 bases and J by 2 bases, with 19 bases between them. There are 17 residues in the CDR3. CDR3 sequence reads: CASSFFYERADNTEAFF. CDR3 in DNA: TGTGCCAGCAGTTTCTTTTATGAGCGTGCCGATAACACTGAAGCTTTCTTT.

This clonotype showed up just a few times. As DNA, the CDR3 is TGTGCCAGCTCACCGTTAGGACAGTATGGCTACACCTTC. Amino acids: CASSPLGQYGYTF. The chain combines TRBV18 with TRBJ1-2; tentatively, D is TRBD1 (6 bases). This CDR3 has 13 amino acids. Germline V gives CDR1 KGHSH, CDR2 LQKENI. V was trimmed by 3 bases and J by 5 bases, leaving 10 bases between them.

The rearrangement uses TRBV27 and TRBJ1-1; tentatively, D is TRBD1 (6 bases). The CDR3 contains 13 residues. Trimming pared 6 bases from V and 4 bases from J, leaving 12 bases between. CDR1 is MNHEY and CDR2 is SMNVEV in the germline V gene (reference sequence). The CDR3 bases are TGTGCCAGCAGGAAGGGGGGGCCCACTGAAGCTTTCTTT. Translated, it gives CASRKGGPTEAFF.

The rearrangement uses TRBV28 and TRBJ2-1, with unresolved D. The germline V and J ends were trimmed by 6 bases and 10 bases, with 16 bases remaining between them. CDR3 length equals 13 residues. The V gene's germline CDR1 is MDHEN and CDR2 SYDVKM. CDR3 sequence (DNA): TGTGCCAGCAGCCGACCCGGAGTTGAAGAGCAGTTCTTC. Translating gives CASSRPGVEEQFF.

V is TRBV4-3 and J is TRBJ2-7; no clear D. Germline values: CDR1 LGHNA, CDR2 YSLEER. This CDR3 comprises 14 residues. Trimming shortened V by 0 bases and J by 4 bases, and 10 bases separated the two germline ends. CDR3 loop: CASSQDLGIYEQYF. The CDR3 DNA follows: TGCGCCAGCAGCCAAGATTTAGGGATTTACGAGCAGTACTTC.

The chain combines TRBV7-9 with TRBJ1-3; no firm D call. Germline V lookup: CDR1 SEHNR, CDR2 FQNEAQ (reference sequence). This CDR3 contains 15 residues. V lost 3 bases, J lost 0 bases, and 9 bases lay in between. The CDR3 sequence is CASSFGLSSGNTIYF. DNA of the CDR3: TGTGCCAGCAGCTTCGGGCTTAGCTCTGGAAACACCATATATTTT.

The gene calls are TRBV2 and TRBJ2-7; 11 bases are a match to TRBD2. Germline V gene data show CDR1 as SNHLY and CDR2 as FYNNEI. V trimming: 8 bases; J trimming: 6 bases; junction bases outside the gene matches: 6. This CDR3 comprises 13 residues. CDR3 loop: CASELAGDSEQYF. CDR3 nucleotides: TGTGCCAGCGAACTAGCGGGAGATTCCGAGCAGTACTTC.

The rearrangement uses TRBV20-1 and TRBJ1-5, with D possibly TRBD1 on 5 matching bases. This CDR3 region has 17 residues. With 1 base removed from V and 0 bases from J, the gap between germline ends came to 16 bases. Germline loops: CDR1 DFQATT, CDR2 SNEGSKA (reference sequence). In DNA, the CDR3 is TGCAGTGCTAGAGCGGGACCCCCATTGGATAGCAATCAGCCCCAGCATTTT. This sequence encodes CSARAGPPLDSNQPQHF.

This clonotype has a handful of counts. The genes are TRBV28 and TRBJ1-2, with 10 positions matching TRBD1. This CDR3 is 13 amino acids long. CDR1 is MDHEN and CDR2 is SYDVKM in the germline V gene. J gave up 6 bases and V 4 bases, and 2 bases lay outside the gene matches. CDR3 sequence reads: CASSSGQGDGYTF. The CDR3 coding sequence is TGTGCCAGCAGTTCCGGACAGGGGGATGGCTACACCTTC.

This clonotype was observed a few times. This chain joins TRBV6-6 and TRBJ1-3, with D possibly being TRBD1 (5 bases). V lost 2 bases and J 0 bases, leaving 17 bases between the germline ends. The CDR3 length is 18 residues. The V gene's germline CDR1 is MNHNY and CDR2 SVGAGI (reference sequence). Here the CDR3 DNA reads TGTGCCAGCAGTTACCGCTCCCCGGCAGGGATCTCTGGAAACACCATATATTTT. It yields the protein CASSYRSPAGISGNTIYF.

V is TRBV7-8 and J is TRBJ1-6; D might be TRBD1 (5 bases). Germline lookup yields CDR1 SGHVS and CDR2 FQNEAQ. The germline V and J ends were trimmed by 2 bases and 8 bases, with 7 bases remaining between them. This CDR3 is 13 amino acids long. In nucleotides, the CDR3 is TGTGCCAGCAGCTTACGGGGGGATTCACCCCTCCACTTT. It translates to CASSLRGDSPLHF. Full variable domain (remainder filled in from reference TRBV7-8 and TRBJ1-6): GAGVSQSPRYKVAKRGQDVALRCDPISGHVSLFWYQQALGQGPEFLTYFQNEAQLDKSGLPSDRFFAERPEGSVSTLKIQRTQQEDSAVYLCASSLRGDSPLHFGNGTRLTVT.

This sequence joins TRBV3-1 and TRBJ1-1; no clear D. V dropped 4 bases and J dropped 1 base, with 7 bases sitting between them. This CDR3 region has 13 residues. Germline CDR1 LGHDT, CDR2 YNNKEL (reference sequence). The CDR3 sequence is CASSLSENTEAFF. CDR3 nucleotides: TGTGCCAGCAGCCTCTCTGAGAACACTGAAGCTTTCTTT.

V usage is TRBV5-5 and J usage is TRBJ1-1, with D tentatively TRBD1 (6 bases). The CDR3 is made up of 14 amino acids. Germline CDR1 is SGHKS and CDR2 is YYEKEE (reference sequence). Trimming cost V 7 bases and J 4 bases, with 17 bases left between them. CDR3 nucleotide sequence: TGTGCCAGCCGCCCTCAGACAGGAAGCACTGAAGCTTTCTTT. As protein: CASRPQTGSTEAFF.

This rearrangement joins TRBV10-3 to TRBJ1-4, with TRBD1 matching over 12 bases. The CDR3 is 14 residues long. With V trimmed by 10 bases and J by 7 bases, 7 bases remained unmatched. Germline V gives CDR1 ENHRY, CDR2 SYGVKD. This CDR3 is CATRRDRGLEKLFF. Here the CDR3 DNA reads TGTGCCACTCGCCGGGACAGGGGGCTTGAAAAACTGTTTTTT.

The gene calls are TRBV5-6 and TRBJ2-1; 12 bases fit TRBD2. The CDR3 covers 17 residues. Germline CDR1 reads SGHDT; CDR2 reads YYEEEE. V lost 3 bases to trimming and J lost 0 bases; unmatched junction nucleotides: 4. The CDR3 is CASSSRLAGVSYNEQFF. CDR3 DNA sequence: TGTGCCAGCAGCTCCAGACTAGCGGGAGTCTCCTACAATGAGCAGTTCTTC.